One and the same sample provided the 28 T cell receptor beta chains below, sequenced in a study of tissue T cells after allogeneic stem cell transplantation. Produced via immunoSEQ multiplex PCR; TCRdb's table is partial and in-frame only. In the table there are over 45,000 clones, around 70% of which are singletons. Sequenced: sorted cells pooled from one or two spleens. The receptors were gathered from a pool of C57BL/6 mice in good health.

Regarding this clone: Here the gene names and germline are mouse. The missing CDR3 end, 1 residue past where the read stops, is filled in from the germline J gene. The V call is TRBV26, the J call TRBJ1-6; the D gene is possibly TRBD1 (6 bases). TRBJ1-6 falls under the ORF class, with uncertain function. Germline lookup yields CDR1 KGHPV and CDR2 FQNQEV (reference sequence). The CDR3 length is 14 residues. Trimming removed 4 bases from V and 5 bases from J, with 9 bases in between. The CDR3 DNA, read in part, is TGTGCCAGCAGTCCCGGGACAAATAATTCGCCCCTCTAC. Its translation: CASSPGTNNSPLY. The CDR3 in its entirety is CASSPGTNNSPLYF.

In the case of this clone: Genes and germline are mouse. The CDR3 end is not reached by the read, which stops 1 residue before it; the germline J gene fills it in. J is TRBJ1-6 and V is TRBV14; 9 bases map to TRBD1. TRBJ1-6 falls under the ORF class, with uncertain function. Looked up from germline, CDR1 is SGHDT and CDR2 is FRDEAV. The ends lost 2 bases at V and 7 bases at J; junction bases unmatched: 13. This CDR3 comprises 18 residues. The covered CDR3 bases are TGTGCCAGCAGTTTGGGGACAGGGAGGGATCTATGGAATTCGCCCCTCTAC. Translating gives CASSLGTGRDLWNSPLY. The complete CDR3 sequence is CASSLGTGRDLWNSPLYF.

A word on this clone: Gene names refer to mouse genes. The read ends 1 residue early relative to the CDR3; the germline J gene fills the gap. The chain carries TRBV24 and TRBJ2-3, with 9 positions matching TRBD2. This CDR3 contains 16 residues. V was clipped by 3 bases and J by 0 bases; unmatched bases: 4. Per the germline V gene, CDR1 is KGHTA and CDR2 is FRNEEI. CDR3 DNA, as far as it was read: TGTGCCAGCAGTCTCGACTGGGGGACTAGTGCAGAAACGCTGTAT. As protein: CASSLDWGTSAETLY. The CDR3, in full, reads CASSLDWGTSAETLYF.

As regards this clone: These gene names are mouse names. With the read ending 1 residue before the CDR3 end, the germline J gene is used to fill in that end. This sequence joins TRBV1 and TRBJ2-7; TRBD2 aligns across 9 bases. The CDR3 contains 16 residues. The V gene's germline CDR1 is NSQYPW and CDR2 LRSPGD (reference sequence). Trimming took 0 bases from V and 4 from J; bases not matched to a gene: 7. The CDR3 DNA, read in part, is TGCACCTGCAGTGCAGATCTCCCTGGGGGGGGTTATGAACAGTAC. Amino acid sequence: CTCSADLPGGGYEQY. The full CDR3 protein is CTCSADLPGGGYEQYF. Looking up the rest from reference TRBV1 and TRBJ2-7 gives the full variable domain: VTLLEQNPRWRLVPRGQAVNLRCILKNSQYPWMSWYQQDLQKQLQWLFTLRSPGDKEVKSLPGADYLATRVTDTELRLQVANMSQGRTLYCTCSADLPGGGYEQYFGPGTRLTVL.

In regard to this clone: The germline and genes are mouse ones. The read ends 1 residue before the CDR3 terminus; that terminus is restored from the germline J gene. The rearrangement links TRBV12-1 to TRBJ2-7, with 14 bases lining up with TRBD2. The V gene's germline CDR1 is SGHSN and CDR2 HYEKVE. The CDR3 totals 16 residues. The trim removed 4 bases at V and 3 bases at J, leaving 7 bases unmatched. The sequenced CDR3 bases are TGTGCCAGCTCCGCCGGGACTGGGGGGGCTAGCTATGAACAGTAC. As protein: CASSAGTGGASYEQY. The whole CDR3 sequence reads CASSAGTGGASYEQYF. Supplemented by reference TRBV12-1 and TRBJ2-7, the full variable domain reads DSGVVQSPRHIIKEKGGRSVLTCIPISGHSNVVWYQQTLGKELKFLIQHYEKVERDKGFLPSRFSVQQFDDYHSEMNMSALELEDSAMYFCASSAGTGGASYEQYFGPGTRLTVL.

Regarding this clone: Mouse germline and gene names are used. Coverage ceases 1 residue before the CDR3 finishes, and the germline J gene fills in the end. J is TRBJ2-1 and V is TRBV24; 8 bases are a match to TRBD2. CDR1 and CDR2 from the germline V gene are KGHTA and FRNEEI. The CDR3 runs to 16 residues. The trim removed 1 base at V and 4 bases at J, leaving 6 bases unmatched. CDR3 residues: CASSLLLGGGYAEQFF. The CDR3 DNA, read in part, is TGTGCCAGCAGTCTGTTGCTGGGGGGCGGGTATGCTGAGCAGTTC.

The sample holds one count of this clone. Gene names and germline refer to mouse. The read gets to within 1 residue of the CDR3 end, and the germline J gene fills in the rest. This rearrangement joins TRBV19 to TRBJ1-1; 8 bases are shared with TRBD1. The CDR3 is 12 amino acids. With 7 bases clipped from V and 1 base from J, the junction kept 0 bases outside the gene matches. The germline gives CDR1 FNHDT, CDR2 SITEND (reference sequence). The CDR3 reads CASGTGNTEVFF. The sequenced part of the CDR3 DNA is TGTGCCAGCGGGACAGGAAACACAGAAGTCTTC.

Notes on this clone: These gene names are mouse names. The read gets to within 1 residue of the CDR3 end, and the germline J gene fills in the rest. The chain combines TRBV13-2 with TRBJ2-5; TRBD2 might be the D (7 bases). Germline CDR1 NNHNN, CDR2 SYGAGS (reference sequence). The CDR3 runs 15 residues. V shed 5 bases and J shed 0 bases, with 13 bases lying between them. The CDR3 region is CASGGGGLNQDTQYF. CDR3 bases read: TGTGCCAGCGGGGGAGGGGGGCTTAACCAAGACACCCAGTAC.

This clone came up a few times. Genes here carry mouse names. The missing CDR3 end, 1 residue past where the read stops, is filled in from the germline J gene. The genes are TRBV16 and TRBJ2-7, with TRBD2 as a possible D gene (5 bases). The CDR3 is made up of 13 amino acids. Trimming shortened V by 6 bases and J by 0 bases, and 9 bases separated the two germline ends. Germline V lookup: CDR1 SGHSA, CDR2 FRNQAP. The sequenced CDR3 bases are TGTGCAAGCAGAGGCTGGGACTCCTATGAACAGTAC. As protein: CASRGWDSYEQY. The full CDR3 sequence reads CASRGWDSYEQYF.

The sample holds one count of this clone. Gene labels here are mouse ones. The CDR3 end falls 1 residue outside the read, so it is completed with the germline J gene. The chain combines TRBV15 with TRBJ2-1; weak D call: TRBD1 (6 bases). Germline CDR1 and CDR2: SGHND and FRSKSL. CDR3 length: 13 residues. V was cut by 6 bases and J by 6 bases, with 12 bases left in between. CDR3 sequence reads: CASSPGTSAEQFF. Incomplete CDR3 DNA: TGTGCCAGCAGCCCCGGGACAAGTGCTGAGCAGTTC.

For this clone: Germline and genes here are mouse. Partial CDR3 DNA: TGCACCTGCAGTGCAGAAGGGAGCCAGGCTCCGCTT. Its translation is CTCSAEGSQAPL. The whole CDR3 region reads CTCSAEGSQAPLF. This sequence joins TRBV1 and TRBJ1-5; no clear D. The CDR3 end falls 1 residue outside the read, so it is completed with the germline J gene. The CDR3 has 13 residues. V shed 0 bases and J shed 6 bases, with 6 bases lying between them. Germline loops: CDR1 NSQYPW, CDR2 LRSPGD (reference sequence).

Points on this clone: Germline and genes here are mouse. The covered CDR3 bases are TGTGCCAGCAGTCTGCACAGGGGTGCTGAGCAGTTC. Amino acids: CASSLHRGAEQF. The full CDR3 is CASSLHRGAEQFF. V gene TRBV26 combines with J gene TRBJ2-1; 7 bases map to TRBD1. The read finishes 1 residue shy of the CDR3 end, and the germline J gene is used to complete it. Germline trimming cut 2 bases from V and 6 bases from J; bases unmatched to any gene: 1. Germline values: CDR1 KGHPV, CDR2 FQNQEV (reference sequence). This CDR3 spans 13 amino acids.

This clone was counted between two and nine times. Gene names and germline refer to mouse. Coverage ceases 1 residue before the CDR3 finishes, and the germline J gene fills in the end. The V and J genes are TRBV13-3 and TRBJ2-7; 10 positions match TRBD2. The CDR3 is made up of 15 amino acids. The V and J ends lost 0 bases and 5 bases, in that order; junction bases with no gene match: 5. Germline CDR1 is NNHDY and CDR2 is SYVADS. Partial CDR3 DNA: TGTGCCAGCAGTGATGCAAGGCTGGGGGGGCATGAACAGTAC. Its translation is CASSDARLGGHEQY. The CDR3 reads in full as CASSDARLGGHEQYF.

As for this clone: All gene names here are mouse names. Read coverage stops 1 residue before the CDR3 terminus; the germline J gene supplies the remainder. V and J are TRBV2 and TRBJ2-2; TRBD1 matches at 8 bases. Trimming cost V 0 bases and J 5 bases; bases outside gene matches: 5. This CDR3 comprises 16 residues. Germline loops: CDR1 LGHNA, CDR2 YSYQKL. CDR3 in amino acids: CASSQEPGGKTGQLYF. The part of the CDR3 DNA that was read is TGTGCCAGCAGCCAAGAGCCAGGGGGCAAAACCGGGCAGCTCTAC. The whole variable domain, filled in from reference TRBV2 and TRBJ2-2, reads DPKIIQKPKYLVAVTGSEKILICEQYLGHNAMYWYRQSAKKPLEFMFSYSYQKLMDNQTASSRFQPQSSKKNHLDLQITALKPDDSATYFCASSQEPGGKTGQLYFGEGSKLTVL.

As to this clone: The gene names here belong to mouse. The CDR3 end falls 1 residue outside the read, so it is completed with the germline J gene. J is TRBJ2-7 and V is TRBV13-2; D may be TRBD2 (6 bases). With 0 bases removed from V and 3 bases from J, the gap between germline ends came to 13 bases. CDR1 NNHNN and CDR2 SYGAGS come from the germline V gene (reference sequence). The CDR3 is made up of 15 amino acids. CDR3 in amino acids: CASGDAGLGLYEQYF. The CDR3 DNA, read in part, is TGTGCCAGCGGTGATGCAGGGCTGGGGCTCTATGAACAGTAC.

Regarding this clone: The genes are named according to mouse. CDR3 amino acids: CASSDRARFPNERLFF. CDR3 bases read: TGTGCCAGCAGTGACAGGGCCCGGTTTCCCAACGAAAGATTATTT. V gene TRBV13-1 combines with J gene TRBJ1-4, with D possibly TRBD1 on 5 matching bases. From the germline J gene comes the end of the CDR3, since the read stops 1 residue before it. Germline CDR1 NSHNY, CDR2 SYGAGN. Trimming took off 2 bases at V and 3 bases at J, with 14 bases between the two ends. There are 16 residues in the CDR3.

As to this clone: Gene names denote mouse genes. The read gets to within 1 residue of the CDR3 end, and the germline J gene fills in the rest. V usage is TRBV1 and J usage is TRBJ2-3; a possible D gene is TRBD2 (6 bases). The CDR3 consists of 16 residues. CDR1 is NSQYPW and CDR2 is LRSPGD in the germline V gene (reference sequence). Trimming removed 0 bases at V and 0 bases at J, with 10 bases between. The part of the CDR3 DNA that was read is TGCACCTGCAGTGCAGATTTGGGGGATAGTGCAGAAACGCTGTAT. Amino acids: CTCSADLGDSAETLY. The whole CDR3 protein is CTCSADLGDSAETLYF.

Notes on this clone: The genes are named according to mouse. The read finishes 1 residue shy of the CDR3 end, and the germline J gene is used to complete it. The genes are TRBV3 and TRBJ2-4; 7 nucleotides line up with TRBD1. This CDR3 is built from 13 residues. The germline V gene has CDR1 SNHLY and CDR2 FYNGKV (reference sequence). With V trimmed by 7 bases and J by 0 bases, 1 base remained unmatched. The DNA read from the CDR3 is TGTGCCAGCACAGGGGGAAGTCAAAACACCTTGTAC. Translation: CASTGGSQNTLY. The entire CDR3 reads CASTGGSQNTLYF.

Points on this clone: Genes and germline come from the mouse. The CDR3 end falls 1 residue outside the read, so it is completed with the germline J gene. The J gene is TRBJ2-5, the V gene TRBV31; no reliable D call. This CDR3 spans 13 amino acids. CDR1 GKSSPN and CDR2 SITVG come from the germline V gene. Trimming cost V 1 base and J 3 bases, with 8 bases left between them. CDR3 protein: CAWSPTPQDTQYF. The sequenced part of the CDR3 DNA is TGTGCCTGGAGTCCGACACCGCAAGACACCCAGTAC.

In regard to this clone: Mouse germline and gene names are used. The CDR3 end lies 1 residue beyond the end of the read and is filled in from the germline J gene. The chain has TRBV12-2 and TRBJ2-4; 9 bases match TRBD2. The CDR3 is 15 residues long. Germline V CDR1 and CDR2: SGHLS, HYDKME. V lost 0 bases and J lost 0; bases outside the gene matches: 0. Incomplete CDR3 DNA: TGTGCCAGCTCTCTCGACTGGGGGAGTCAAAACACCTTGTAC. Translated, it gives CASSLDWGSQNTLY. In full, the CDR3 is CASSLDWGSQNTLYF.

Concerning this clone: The gene symbols are mouse symbols. From the germline J gene comes the end of the CDR3, since the read stops 1 residue before it. The chain joins TRBV12-2 to TRBJ2-7; no clear D. CDR1 is SGHLS, CDR2 HYDKME, per germline. The CDR3 contains 12 residues. With 0 bases removed from V and 7 bases from J, the gap between germline ends came to 9 bases. CDR3: CASSLEGGEQYF. The DNA read from the CDR3 is TGTGCCAGCTCTCTCGAGGGTGGGGAACAGTAC.

In regard to this clone: Germline and genes here are mouse. The read ends 1 residue before the CDR3 terminus; that terminus is restored from the germline J gene. The chain employs TRBV5 and TRBJ1-4; maybe TRBD1 (5 bases). There are 14 residues in the CDR3. The V gene lost 2 bases and the J gene lost 4 bases, with 8 bases spanning the gap. Per the germline V gene, CDR1 is LGHNA and CDR2 is YNLKQL (reference sequence). CDR3 DNA, as far as it was read: TGTGCCAGCAGCCAACCGGGGCGCAACGAAAGATTATTT. Protein product: CASSQPGRNERLF. The whole CDR3 protein is CASSQPGRNERLFF.

This clone was found a few times. Germline and genes: mouse. The read comes to an end 1 residue before the CDR3 does, leaving the germline J gene to fill in the end. This chain uses TRBV13-3 with TRBJ2-7; TRBD2 aligns across 11 bases. Losses at the gene ends were 7 bases for V and 4 bases for J; bases not matched to a gene: 1. The CDR3 is 12 residues long. Germline V lookup: CDR1 NNHDY, CDR2 SYVADS. CDR3 in amino acids: CASGTGGYEQYF. The CDR3 bases that were read are TGTGCCAGCGGGACTGGGGGATATGAACAGTAC.

Concerning this clone itself: Gene names and germline refer to mouse. The read ends 1 residue before the CDR3 terminus; that terminus is restored from the germline J gene. In the same sample, other DNA sequences code for this CDR3. The chain couples TRBV5 to TRBJ1-4; a possible D gene is TRBD1 (5 bases). V lost 1 base, J lost 5 bases, and 5 bases lay in between. The CDR3 has 13 residues. Germline V gene sequence: CDR1 LGHNA, CDR2 YNLKQL (reference sequence). CDR3 bases read: TGTGCCAGCAGCCAAGCAGGGAACGAAAGATTATTT. It is translated as CASSQAGNERLF. The entire CDR3 is CASSQAGNERLFF.

Details on this clone: Genes and germline are mouse. The CDR3 sequence: CASSLAGSGNTLYF. The sequenced CDR3 bases are TGTGCCAGCTCTCTCGCCGGTTCTGGAAATACGCTCTAT. The chain combines TRBV12-1 with TRBJ1-3, with D hard to call. Coverage ceases 1 residue before the CDR3 finishes, and the germline J gene fills in the end. The V end was cut by 0 bases, the J end by 0 bases, with 5 bases between. Germline loops: CDR1 SGHSN, CDR2 HYEKVE. The CDR3 runs 14 residues.

About this clone itself: Gene names are mouse gene names. With the read ending 1 residue before the CDR3 end, the germline J gene is used to fill in that end. The V and J genes are TRBV12-1 and TRBJ2-7, with D perhaps TRBD2 (6 bases). Germline V CDR1 and CDR2: SGHSN, HYEKVE. The V gene lost 0 bases and the J gene lost 0 bases, with 11 bases spanning the gap. CDR3 size: 15 residues. The CDR3 protein is CASSLGWGLSYEQYF. The sequenced CDR3 bases are TGTGCCAGCTCTCTCGGCTGGGGTCTCTCCTATGAACAGTAC.

On this clone itself: Genes and germline come from the mouse. The CDR3 is cut off 1 residue early in the read; its end comes from the germline J gene. The J gene is TRBJ2-4, the V gene TRBV23; TRBD1 reflects the table's D call only, with no check against the DNA. Germline values: CDR1 KGHTA, CDR2 FQNQQP. This CDR3 contains 13 residues. Here the CDR3 reads CSSSPDNQNTLYF. The CDR3 bases that were read are TGCTCCAGCAGTCCGGACAATCAAAACACCTTGTAC.

This clone was seen a single time. Genes and germline are mouse. The read is 1 residue too short to cover the CDR3 end, so that end is filled in from the germline J gene. The chain carries TRBV13-2 and TRBJ1-3; D is uncertain. The germline V and J ends were trimmed by 4 bases and 0 bases, with 8 bases remaining between them. The CDR3 has 14 amino acids. Germline lookup yields CDR1 NNHNN and CDR2 SYGAGS (reference sequence). CDR3: CASGRTYSGNTLYF. Incomplete CDR3 DNA: TGTGCCAGCGGTCGGACCTATTCTGGAAATACGCTCTAT.